This is a list of T cell receptor beta chains from one sample in a study of blood T cell repertoires in COVID-19. Sequencing was performed with immunoSEQ multiplex PCR; in TCRdb, only in-frame clones are kept and a portion is missing. The table includes some 260,000 clones, 65% to 90% detected once. The sample taken for sequencing was peripheral blood. These receptors were taken from a woman older than 75 with active or convalescent COVID-19. The CDR3 runs from the conserved cysteine through the conserved F or W. The D gene is left open where the match is weak. Expanded clones are given a class, and other clones once, few, many or no size at all.

d_gene	v_gene	j_gene	abundance	len	CDR3aa	CDR3nt
TRBD1	TRBV4-1	TRBJ2-1	.	17	CASSLGRQGKSYNEQFF	TGCGCCAGCAGCCTGGGGCGACAGGGGAAATCCTACAATGAGCAGTTCTTC
TRBD1	TRBV25-1	TRBJ2-5	.	16	CASSPRRDRVQETQYF	TGTGCCAGCAGTCCGCGCCGGGACAGGGTCCAAGAGACCCAGTACTTC
TRBD2	TRBV7-9	TRBJ2-3	.	14	CASRPAGGTDTQYF	TGTGCCAGCAGACCCGCGGGGGGCACAGATACGCAGTATTTT
TRBD2	TRBV9	TRBJ2-1	few	15	CASSPLAGGYNEQFF	TGTGCCAGCAGCCCTCTAGCGGGAGGGTACAATGAGCAGTTCTTC
.	TRBV24-1	TRBJ2-3	.	15	CATSDLTESTDTQYF	TGTGCCACCAGTGATTTAACAGAGAGCACAGATACGCAGTATTTT
.	TRBV28	TRBJ1-2	.	15	CASRHTGLTNYGYTF	TGTGCCAGCAGACATACAGGGTTGACTAACTATGGCTACACCTTC
.	TRBV6-2/TRBV6-3	TRBJ1-5	.	15	CASSYKNRPNQPQHF	TGTGCCAGCAGTTACAAGAACAGACCCAATCAGCCCCAGCATTTT
TRBD2	TRBV2	TRBJ2-1	few	14	CASRRTSGSDEQFF	TGTGCCAGCAGGAGGACTAGCGGGAGTGATGAGCAGTTCTTC
.	TRBV24-1	TRBJ2-1	.	16	CATSDLGPVTGNEQFF	TGTGCCACCAGTGATTTGGGCCCCGTCACGGGCAATGAGCAGTTCTTC
TRBD2	TRBV19	TRBJ2-7	.	19	CASSIVLGLAGGGTYEQYF	TGTGCCAGTAGTATAGTTCTGGGACTAGCGGGAGGAGGGACCTACGAGCAGTACTTC
TRBD1	TRBV10-3	TRBJ1-1	once	13	CAIRGQGGTEAFF	TGTGCCATCAGAGGACAGGGCGGCACTGAAGCTTTCTTT
.	TRBV30	TRBJ2-2	once	12	CAWSKAGGELFF	TGTGCCTGGAGTAAAGCCGGCGGGGAGCTGTTTTTT
.	TRBV11-2	TRBJ2-6	.	16	CASSRYNPSGANVLTF	TGTGCCAGCAGCCGATACAATCCCTCTGGGGCCAACGTCCTGACTTTC
.	TRBV20-1	TRBJ2-3	.	17	CSASMALEAKSTDTQYF	TGCAGTGCTAGTATGGCCCTTGAGGCTAAGAGCACAGATACGCAGTATTTT
TRBD2	TRBV19	TRBJ2-7	.	15	CASSSGLAGVYEQYF	TGTGCCAGTAGTTCGGGACTAGCGGGAGTCTACGAGCAGTACTTC
.	TRBV5-1	TRBJ2-2	few	15	CASSLVTTNTGELFF	TGCGCCAGCAGCTTGGTCACAACGAACACCGGGGAGCTGTTTTTT
.	TRBV24-1	TRBJ1-1	.	13	CATSASPGWEAFF	TGTGCCACCAGTGCATCGCCAGGCTGGGAAGCTTTCTTT
TRBD2	TRBV3-1/TRBV3-2	TRBJ2-1	.	17	CASSRTSGGLFYNEQFF	TGTGCCAGCAGCCGGACTAGCGGGGGCCTATTCTACAATGAGCAGTTCTTC
TRBD1	TRBV2	TRBJ2-7	.	14	CASRKDRGDYEQYF	TGTGCCAGCAGAAAAGACAGGGGAGACTACGAGCAGTACTTC
.	TRBV24-1	TRBJ2-7	.	15	CATSDPTAGSYEQYF	TGTGCCACCAGTGATCCTACAGCGGGCTCCTACGAGCAGTACTTC
.	TRBV7-6	TRBJ2-7	once	14	CASSPEGQPYEQYF	TGTGCCAGCAGCCCTGAAGGACAGCCTTACGAGCAGTACTTC
.	TRBV5-1	TRBJ1-1	.	15	CASSLLAGSNTEAFF	TGCGCCAGCAGCTTGCTTGCGGGGTCGAACACTGAAGCTTTCTTT
.	TRBV2	TRBJ1-5	few	11	CASSLSRAQHF	TGTGCCAGCAGTCTGTCGCGGGCCCAGCATTTT
TRBD2	TRBV11-3	TRBJ2-2	.	16	CASSSHSGRNTGELFF	TGTGCCAGCAGCTCACATAGCGGGAGGAACACCGGGGAGCTGTTTTTT
.	TRBV27	TRBJ1-3	few	14	CASSFGGAGNTIYF	TGTGCCAGCAGTTTCGGAGGGGCTGGAAACACCATATATTTT
.	TRBV5-1	TRBJ1-3	.	15	CASSLGSGSGNTIYF	TGCGCCAGCAGCTTGGGATCAGGGTCCGGAAACACCATATATTTT
.	TRBV29-1	TRBJ2-5	.	13	CSARRDIQETQYF	TGCAGCGCCCGAAGGGACATCCAAGAGACCCAGTACTTC
.	TRBV19	TRBJ1-2	few	17	CASSSRRTLATNYGYTF	TGTGCCAGTAGTTCACGGAGGACTCTAGCCACTAACTATGGCTACACCTTC
.	TRBV9	TRBJ1-2	.	14	CASSVGGLAYGYTF	TGTGCCAGCAGCGTAGGAGGGTTAGCGTATGGCTACACCTTC
TRBD2	TRBV5-4	TRBJ2-7	.	16	CASSPGTSGSGGEQYF	TGTGCCAGCAGCCCGGGGACTAGCGGGAGCGGAGGGGAGCAGTACTTC
.	TRBV18	TRBJ1-4	.	17	CASSQLGGTATNEKLFF	TGTGCCAGCTCACAGCTCGGGGGAACAGCAACTAATGAAAAACTGTTTTTT
.	TRBV6-5	TRBJ1-6	.	15	CASRRQSSYNSPLHF	TGTGCCAGCAGAAGACAGAGCTCCTATAATTCACCCCTCCACTTT
TRBD1	TRBV4-1	TRBJ1-2	.	14	CASSLNRGQDGYTF	TGCGCCAGCAGCCTAAACAGGGGGCAGGATGGCTACACCTTC
.	TRBV9	TRBJ2-5	.	12	CASSANQETQYF	TGTGCCAGCAGCGCAAACCAAGAGACCCAGTACTTC
TRBD2	TRBV28	TRBJ2-7	few	14	CASIKGGVSNEQYF	TGTGCCAGCATTAAGGGAGGGGTGTCCAACGAGCAGTACTTC
.	TRBV7-2	TRBJ1-5	.	14	CASSLWRGNQPQHF	TGTGCCAGCAGCTTATGGAGAGGCAATCAGCCCCAGCATTTT
.	TRBV19	TRBJ2-7	.	14	CASIRNSYSYEQYF	TGTGCCAGTATTAGAAATTCTTACTCCTACGAGCAGTACTTC
TRBD1	TRBV19	TRBJ2-7	once	15	CASSSPGQASYEQYF	TGTGCCAGTAGTTCTCCGGGACAGGCCTCCTACGAGCAGTACTTC
.	TRBV7-2	TRBJ1-6	.	13	CASSLGGFSPLHF	TGTGCCAGCAGCTTAGGAGGGTTTTCACCCCTCCACTTT
.	TRBV28	TRBJ2-6	.	17	CASSTPARRSGANVLTF	TGTGCCAGCAGCACTCCGGCGCGCAGGTCTGGGGCCAACGTCCTGACTTTC
TRBD1	TRBV18	TRBJ1-6	.	14	CASSESGGESPLHF	TGTGCCAGCTCAGAGTCAGGGGGCGAATCACCCCTCCACTTT
TRBD1	TRBV23-1	TRBJ2-7	.	17	CASSQSSGDRTADEQYF	TGCGCCAGCAGTCAATCCTCCGGGGACAGGACCGCCGACGAGCAGTACTTC
.	TRBV12-3/TRBV12-4	TRBJ1-2	.	13	CASSPGTPYGYTF	TGTGCCAGCAGTCCCGGGACTCCTTATGGCTACACCTTC
TRBD2	TRBV6-2/TRBV6-3	TRBJ2-3	once	16	CASSWVPSGTTDTQYF	TGTGCCAGCAGTTGGGTTCCTAGCGGGACCACAGATACGCAGTATTTT
.	TRBV30	TRBJ2-3	.	14	CAWEVAEGTDTQYF	TGTGCCTGGGAGGTAGCGGAGGGCACAGATACGCAGTATTTT
TRBD2	TRBV11-3	TRBJ2-1	.	17	CASSLAGLAGAPSEQFF	TGTGCCAGCAGCTTAGCCGGACTAGCGGGGGCCCCAAGTGAGCAGTTCTTC
TRBD2	TRBV28	TRBJ2-1	.	16	CASNHPSGGSYNEQFF	TGTGCCAGCAACCATCCTAGCGGGGGTTCCTACAATGAGCAGTTCTTC
TRBD1	TRBV27	TRBJ1-5	.	15	CASRENPTGIQPQHF	TGTGCCAGCAGAGAGAACCCGACAGGGATTCAGCCCCAGCATTTT
TRBD1	TRBV2	TRBJ1-2	.	15	CASSEETGVPRGYTF	TGTGCCAGCAGTGAAGAAACAGGGGTCCCGAGGGGCTACACCTTC
.	TRBV9	TRBJ1-2	.	14	CASSVIGTNNGYTF	TGTGCCAGCAGCGTAATCGGGACAAATAATGGCTACACCTTC
.	TRBV24-1	TRBJ2-3	.	16	CATSDLREPSTDTQYF	TGTGCCACCAGTGATTTAAGGGAGCCTAGCACAGATACGCAGTATTTT
TRBD2	TRBV6-6	TRBJ2-1	.	15	CASTTGLAGALEQFF	TGTGCCAGCACCACAGGACTAGCGGGAGCCCTTGAGCAGTTCTTC
TRBD1	TRBV28	TRBJ1-1	.	13	CASRPTGGTEAFF	TGTGCCAGCAGGCCCACAGGGGGCACTGAAGCTTTCTTT
.	TRBV5-1	TRBJ2-7	.	13	CASSLALGDEQYF	TGCGCCAGCAGCCTTGCTTTGGGAGACGAGCAGTACTTC
.	TRBV3-1/TRBV3-2	TRBJ1-3	.	16	CASSQNTVFSGNTIYF	TGTGCCAGCAGCCAGAATACGGTTTTCTCTGGAAACACCATATATTTT
.	TRBV27	TRBJ2-3	.	13	CASSHTGIDTQYF	TGTGCCAGCAGTCATACAGGGATAGATACGCAGTATTTT
.	TRBV28	TRBJ1-1	few	14	CASLALQGYAEAFF	TGTGCCAGCTTGGCCCTACAGGGATATGCTGAAGCTTTCTTT
.	TRBV4-1	TRBJ1-1	once	14	CASSRTAVSTEAFF	TGCGCCAGCAGCCGCACGGCGGTTTCAACTGAAGCTTTCTTT
TRBD2	TRBV3-1/TRBV3-2	TRBJ2-1	.	15	CASSLSAGGNNEQFF	TGTGCCAGCAGCCTCTCTGCGGGGGGCAACAATGAGCAGTTCTTC